Sequencing of this TCR beta chain was carried out in a study of HIV-infected patients and healthy controls. The V and J ends lost 5 bases and 7 bases, in that order; junction bases with no gene match: 14. The CDR3 length is 16 residues. Germline V gene sequence: CDR1 SGHAT, CDR2 FQNNGV. This clonotype was detected ten times or more. Its target is not known. Alpha and beta constant-region primers primed reverse transcription of around 500 ng RNA. Each of the alpha and beta chains got its own library through chain-specific third strand synthesis with indices. Using its own MiXCR run on the 5' RACE reads, TCRdb lists one record per CDR3 protein. The table lists 3,000 to 4,000 distinct CDR3 sequences, about 8% of them singletons. Roughly three months, about 14 weeks, into antiretroviral therapy, follow-up blood was collected. All unsorted peripheral T cells were captured because whole blood was used without fractionation.

Study outcomes and limitations: HIV+ repertoires were severely depleted of MAIT alpha-chain CDR3s, unlike healthy controls. Mean usage of eight alpha and eight beta V genes differed significantly in HIV-infected patients versus controls. Compared with healthy controls, HIV-infected patients showed less CDR3 sharing between individuals.

The chain uses TRBV11-2 and TRBJ2-3, with 8 nucleotides matching TRBD2. The sequence was collected from an adult with HIV infection. Here the sequenced sample was blood, taken during antiretroviral therapy. The CDR3 DNA reads as TGTGCCAGCAGCGAAGGGAGGCGGGGGGCGGCGTATACGCAGTATTTT. Amino acid sequence: CASSEGRRGAAYTQYF.